This T cell receptor beta chain was captured by sequencing in a study of blood T cell repertoires in COVID-19. The CDR3 spans 11 amino acids, including both terminal residues. The germline CDR1 and CDR2 sequences are MDHEN and SYDVKM. Remarks on this clone: The limits of the CDR3 on the DNA are not certain, so only TCRdb's listed CDR3 is given.

The method was immunoSEQ multiplex PCR; TCRdb's version includes in-frame clones alone and lacks a portion of them. The table includes about 180,000 clones, about four fifths detected once. What was sequenced was peripheral blood. This receptor was identified in a woman in her 70s with COVID-19, enrolled during active disease. The gene calls are TRBV28 and TRBJ1-2; the DNA was not used to check the table's D call, TRBD1. Here the CDR3 reads CASSGWGEGTF.